The sequence of this T cell receptor beta chain was determined in a study of cytomegalovirus exposure and HLA in healthy donors. Study conclusions and caveats: TCR beta V- and J-gene trimming was later associated with a missense DCLRE1C variant.

Each of the donors was a healthy bone marrow donor. About this clone: The antigen remains undetermined.

It was with 60 Vbeta and 13 Jbeta primers that the PCR ran. TCRdb keeps only in-frame clones here, not all; method: immunoSEQ multiplex PCR. Among some 85,000 clones listed, around 81% were seen once. The CDR3 is made up of 17 amino acids. Germline V CDR1 and CDR2: MGHRA, YSYEKL. V shed 4 bases, J shed 0 bases, and the junction held 9 bases outside the gene matches. The sequenced sample consisted of PBMCs. The receptor comes from a man aged 18 to 30 in good health and CMV-seropositive. The rearrangement uses TRBV4-1 and TRBJ1-2, with 9 bases aligning to TRBD1. Written as DNA, the CDR3 is TGCGCCAGCAGCCCAGGGACAGGGTCCCCTACTAACTATGGCTACACCTTC. Protein: CASSPGTGSPTNYGYTF.